This TCR beta chain derives from a study of CD8 T cells in ankylosing spondylitis. V shed 7 bases, J shed 6 bases, and the junction held 7 bases outside the gene matches. This CDR3 spans 14 amino acids. TCRdb called the 5' RACE reads again in MiXCR, with one record for every CDR3 protein. The data contain fewer than 250,000 distinct CDR3 sequences, over 9.5% of them singletons. This chain connects TRBV12-3 or TRBV12-4 to TRBJ1-2, with 11 bases that match TRBD1. Sequenced: blood, either unsorted or a sorted T cell fraction (not recorded which). This sequence originates from a male donor with ankylosing spondylitis or in good health (not recorded which). This CDR3 is CASTWTGGRDGYTF. The CDR3 nucleotides read TGTGCCAGCACCTGGACAGGGGGCAGGGATGGCTACACCTTC.